The rows below give T cell receptor beta chains drawn from one sample of a study of blood T cell repertoires in COVID-19. Produced via immunoSEQ multiplex PCR; TCRdb's table is partial and in-frame only. This repertoire shows about 200,000 clones, roughly 80% found once; its top ten account for less than 8.5%. The sequenced sample was PBMCs or T cells enriched from blood (not recorded which). These receptors all stem from a man between 40 and 49 years old who had recovered from COVID-19. The CDR3 runs from the conserved cysteine through the conserved F or W. A D gene is named only where the DNA matches it firmly. The listing skips clone size in some rows; elsewhere it reads once, few, many or a size class.

d_call: TRBD1; v_call: TRBV7-8; j_call: TRBJ1-3; clone_size: once; cdr3_aa: CASSPRGQASGNTIYF; cdr3_nt: TGTGCCAGCAGCCCCCGCGGACAGGCCTCTGGAAACACCATATATTTT
d_call: TRBD1; v_call: TRBV30; j_call: TRBJ1-5; clone_size: -; cdr3_aa: CAWSTDRASQPQHF; cdr3_nt: TGTGCCTGGAGCACCGACAGGGCGAGTCAGCCCCAGCATTTT
d_call: TRBD1; v_call: TRBV7-8; j_call: TRBJ1-3; clone_size: -; cdr3_aa: CASSRQGFGNTIYF; cdr3_nt: TGTGCCAGCAGCCGACAGGGGTTCGGAAACACCATATATTTT
d_call: -; v_call: TRBV6-1; j_call: TRBJ2-7; clone_size: -; cdr3_aa: CASSDSGHNRYF; cdr3_nt: TGTGCCAGCAGTGACAGCGGCCACAATCGGTACTTC
d_call: TRBD2; v_call: TRBV4-2; j_call: TRBJ2-3; clone_size: -; cdr3_aa: CASSQGLAGGPTDTQYF; cdr3_nt: TGTGCCAGCAGCCAAGGACTAGCGGGGGGGCCAACAGATACGCAGTATTTT
d_call: TRBD2; v_call: TRBV3-1/TRBV3-2; j_call: TRBJ2-2; clone_size: -; cdr3_aa: CASSQASGGVTGELFF; cdr3_nt: TGTGCCAGCAGCCAAGCTAGCGGGGGGGTAACCGGGGAGCTGTTTTTT
d_call: -; v_call: TRBV5-4; j_call: TRBJ1-1; clone_size: -; cdr3_aa: CASSLTTGMPNTEAFF; cdr3_nt: TGTGCCAGCAGCTTAACGACAGGAATGCCGAACACTGAAGCTTTCTTT
d_call: -; v_call: TRBV7-3; j_call: TRBJ1-1; clone_size: -; cdr3_aa: CASSLARGTEAFF; cdr3_nt: TGTGCCAGCAGCTTAGCCCGGGGCACTGAAGCTTTCTTT
d_call: -; v_call: TRBV6-1; j_call: TRBJ2-3; clone_size: -; cdr3_aa: CASSDRAGGVDTQYF; cdr3_nt: TGTGCCAGCAGTGATCGAGCGGGCGGAGTAGATACGCAGTATTTT
d_call: TRBD1; v_call: TRBV29-1; j_call: TRBJ1-5; clone_size: once; cdr3_aa: CSVSSGTGGQPQHF; cdr3_nt: TGCAGCGTCTCGTCCGGGACAGGTGGCCAGCCCCAGCATTTT
d_call: -; v_call: TRBV7-2; j_call: TRBJ1-1; clone_size: -; cdr3_aa: CASKVGGRVDTEAFF; cdr3_nt: TGTGCCAGTAAGGTGGGGGGTCGGGTGGACACTGAAGCTTTCTTT
d_call: TRBD2; v_call: TRBV4-2; j_call: TRBJ2-1; clone_size: -; cdr3_aa: CASSQVELGGGMVDEQFF; cdr3_nt: TGTGCCAGCAGCCAAGTCGAATTAGGCGGGGGGATGGTGGATGAGCAGTTCTTC
d_call: -; v_call: TRBV15; j_call: TRBJ2-1; clone_size: -; cdr3_aa: CATSSPPGGGFDSSYNEQFF; cdr3_nt: TGTGCCACCAGCAGCCCCCCGGGCGGGGGCTTCGACAGCTCCTACAATGAGCAGTTCTTC
d_call: TRBD1; v_call: TRBV28; j_call: TRBJ2-2; clone_size: -; cdr3_aa: CASSSGQGNTGELFF; cdr3_nt: TGTGCCAGCAGTTCAGGACAGGGGAACACCGGGGAGCTGTTTTTT
d_call: -; v_call: TRBV10-3; j_call: TRBJ2-1; clone_size: -; cdr3_aa: CAISYTGNEQFF; cdr3_nt: TGTGCCATCAGTTATACAGGCAATGAGCAGTTCTTC
d_call: TRBD1; v_call: TRBV10-3; j_call: TRBJ2-7; clone_size: -; cdr3_aa: CAIESGTGEAYEQYF; cdr3_nt: TGTGCCATCGAGTCCGGGACAGGTGAGGCCTACGAGCAGTACTTC
d_call: TRBD1; v_call: TRBV9; j_call: TRBJ2-7; clone_size: -; cdr3_aa: CASSVGPGQGKAYEQYF; cdr3_nt: TGTGCCAGCAGCGTAGGTCCGGGACAGGGAAAGGCCTACGAGCAGTACTTC
d_call: -; v_call: TRBV5-1; j_call: TRBJ2-3; clone_size: -; cdr3_aa: CASRLASTDTQYF; cdr3_nt: TGCGCCAGCCGGCTAGCGAGCACAGATACGCAGTATTTT
d_call: -; v_call: TRBV18; j_call: TRBJ2-3; clone_size: -; cdr3_aa: CASSPRRRGAADTQYF; cdr3_nt: TGTGCCAGCTCACCTCGGCGCAGGGGGGCGGCCGATACGCAGTATTTT
d_call: TRBD1; v_call: TRBV19; j_call: TRBJ2-3; clone_size: few; cdr3_aa: CASTTTGGPSDTQYF; cdr3_nt: TGTGCCAGTACCACCACAGGGGGTCCATCAGATACGCAGTATTTT
d_call: TRBD1; v_call: TRBV6-5; j_call: TRBJ1-2; clone_size: -; cdr3_aa: CASSWTGDGYTF; cdr3_nt: TGTGCCAGCAGTTGGACAGGGGATGGCTACACCTTC
d_call: TRBD1; v_call: TRBV6-5; j_call: TRBJ1-1; clone_size: few; cdr3_aa: CASRSLGQVNTEAFF; cdr3_nt: TGTGCCAGCCGGTCATTAGGACAGGTGAACACTGAAGCTTTCTTT